The 11 T cell receptor beta chains in this list originate from one sample, sequenced in a study of post-analysis software for immune sequencing data. Study conclusions and caveats: Five TRBV segments, including TRBV5-6, TRBV5-1 and TRBV20-1, were more frequent in patients than controls.

The antigens of these receptors remain unknown. The library was made from cDNA and included unique molecular identifiers. TCRdb re-called the PCR reads with MiXCR, one entry per CDR3 protein. This table holds almost 700,000 distinct CDR3 sequences, approximately 59% found once. The sample taken for sequencing was blood. Receptors originate from a girl aged 2-9 years with multiple sclerosis.

The V and J genes are TRBV7-2 and TRBJ2-4; TRBD2 agrees at 7 bases. This CDR3 region has 17 residues. Germline V gives CDR1 SGHTA, CDR2 FQGNSA. V was clipped by 0 bases and J by 0 bases; unmatched bases: 5. CDR3 region: CASSLALSGVAKNIQYF. DNA of the CDR3: TGTGCCAGCAGCTTAGCGCTAAGCGGGGTAGCCAAAAACATTCAGTACTTC.

This clonotype has only a few counts. This chain connects TRBV6-5 to TRBJ1-2, with D perhaps TRBD1 (5 bases). This CDR3 has 15 residues. V lost 2 bases and J lost 7, with 17 bases in between. Germline loops: CDR1 MNHEY, CDR2 SVGAGI. The CDR3 loop is CASSYVSGTAGGYTF. In DNA form, the CDR3 reads TGTGCCAGCAGTTACGTCTCCGGGACCGCCGGTGGCTACACCTTC.

The chain combines TRBV21-1 with TRBJ1-2; the table's D call TRBD1 went unverified against the DNA. TRBV21-1 is a pseudogene locus. The CDR3 is 17 residues long. The CDR3: CASSVQKTGLGNYGYTF. CDR3 in DNA: TGTGCCAGCAGCGTCCAGAAGACAGGCCTGGGGAACTATGGCTACACCTTC.

This sequence joins TRBV6-2 or TRBV6-3 and TRBJ2-6, with D hard to call. This CDR3 has 14 residues. Germline V gives CDR1 MNHEY, CDR2 SVGEGT. V gave up 5 bases and J gave up 0 bases, with 5 bases separating them. The CDR3 nucleotides are TGTGCCAGCAGTGGCCTCTCTGGGGCCAACGTCCTGACTTTC. Its protein product is CASSGLSGANVLTF.

This clonotype appeared a single time. This chain joins TRBV5-6 and TRBJ2-3; D ambiguous. CDR3 size: 14 residues. From germline, CDR1 is SGHDT and CDR2 YYEEEE. Trimming took off 0 bases at V and 4 bases at J, with 9 bases between the two ends. The CDR3 spells CASSLVSLADTQYF. Here the CDR3 DNA reads TGTGCCAGCAGCTTGGTCAGCTTGGCAGATACGCAGTATTTT. Full variable domain (outside the CDR3, taken from reference TRBV5-6 and TRBJ2-3): DAGVTQSPTHLIKTRGQQVTLRCSPKSGHDTVSWYQQALGQGPQFIFQYYEEEERQRGNFPDRFSGHQFPNYSSELNVNALLLGDSALYLCASSLVSLADTQYFGPGTRLTVL.

This clonotype has more than one count but fewer than ten. Here the CDR3 DNA reads TGTGCCAGCAGTTCCCGACTAGGGAGAAACAATGAGCAGTTCTTC. It translates to CASSSRLGRNNEQFF. The V gene is TRBV12-3 or TRBV12-4, the J gene TRBJ2-1; a weak D match, TRBD2 (6 bases). The V gene lost 4 bases and the J gene lost 5 bases, with 15 bases spanning the gap. The CDR3 has 15 residues.

The chain couples TRBV6-5 to TRBJ1-2; TRBD1 might be the D (5 bases). This CDR3 has 15 residues. Looked up from germline, CDR1 is MNHEY and CDR2 is SVGAGI. V dropped 2 bases and J dropped 8 bases, with 18 bases sitting between them. CDR3 DNA sequence: TGTGCCAGCAGTTACGGGGCAGGGACCTCGGGAGGCTACACCTTC. It translates to CASSYGAGTSGGYTF.

This chain links TRBV27 with TRBJ2-5, with TRBD2 matching over 8 bases. The CDR3 runs 15 residues. V shed 4 bases and J 8 bases; nucleotides not matched to a gene: 12. Germline V CDR1 and CDR2: MNHEY, SMNVEV (reference sequence). The CDR3 coding sequence is TGTGCCAGCAGTTACAGGAGCGGGAGTCCAGATACCCAGTACTTC. As protein: CASSYRSGSPDTQYF.

This clonotype has a single count. The V gene is TRBV7-8, the J gene TRBJ1-1; the D gene is possibly TRBD1 (6 bases). The V gene's germline CDR1 is SGHVS and CDR2 FQNEAQ. The CDR3 is 15 residues long. V was cut by 4 bases and J by 3 bases, with 15 bases left in between. CDR3 amino acids: CASSSQGRGDTEAFF. The CDR3 nucleotides read TGTGCCAGCAGCTCCCAGGGAAGGGGGGACACTGAAGCTTTCTTT.

V gene TRBV12-3 or TRBV12-4 combines with J gene TRBJ2-6; 7 nucleotides match TRBD1. The CDR3 sequence is 16 residues long. V shed 0 bases, J shed 3 bases, and the junction held 2 bases outside the gene matches. The CDR3 here is CASSLATGVGANVLTF. The CDR3 DNA reads TGTGCCAGCAGTTTAGCCACAGGGGTTGGGGCCAACGTCCTGACTTTC.

The chain is built from TRBV5-1 and TRBJ2-3; TRBD1 matches at 9 bases. With V trimmed by 1 base and J by 7 bases, 7 bases remained unmatched. Germline CDR1 reads SGHRS; CDR2 reads YFSETQ. The CDR3 consists of 15 residues. Here the CDR3 DNA reads TGCGCCAGCAGCTTGACAGGGGGCGCAGAAAATACGCAGTATTTT. This encodes CASSLTGGAENTQYF. Complete variable domain (other parts from reference TRBV5-1 and TRBJ2-3): KAGVTQTPRYLIKTRGQQVTLSCSPISGHRSVSWYQQTPGQGLQFLFEYFSETQRNKGNFPGRFSGRQFSNSRSEMNVSTLELGDSALYLCASSLTGGAENTQYFGPGTRLTVL.